Below, 30 T cell receptor beta chains from the same sample are listed, as sequenced in a study of T cell responses to AZD1222 COVID-19 vaccine. Produced via immunoSEQ multiplex PCR; TCRdb's table is partial and in-frame only. The data hold some 100,000 clones, with about 88% observed a single time. The sequenced sample was peripheral blood, obtained on day 0 of AZD1222 vaccination. The receptors shown here come from an adult in good health.

The rearrangement uses TRBV2 and TRBJ2-1; possible D gene TRBD2, 5 bases. The V gene's germline CDR1 is SNHLY and CDR2 FYNNEI. V lost 1 base to trimming and J lost 4 bases, with 8 bases between them. The CDR3 runs 14 residues. CDR3 sequence reads: CASSEGGSYNEQFF. CDR3 DNA sequence: TGTGCCAGCAGTGAAGGAGGGTCATACAATGAGCAGTTCTTC.

The V call is TRBV5-1, the J call TRBJ1-3; D remains ambiguous. CDR3 length equals 15 residues. The germline gives CDR1 SGHRS, CDR2 YFSETQ. The V end lost 5 bases, the J end lost 0 bases, and 12 bases lay between the germline ends. The CDR3 here is CASSEGGFSGNTIYF. CDR3 DNA: TGCGCCAGCAGTGAGGGTGGCTTCTCTGGAAACACCATATATTTT.

This rearrangement joins TRBV19 to TRBJ2-5; the match to TRBD2 covers 14 bases. Trimming cost V 0 bases and J 5 bases; bases outside gene matches: 11. CDR1 is LNHDA, CDR2 SQIVND, per germline (reference sequence). This CDR3 contains 19 residues. In nucleotides, the CDR3 is TGTGCCAGTAGTATAGATGTTGCGACTAGCGGGGGGGCTCGGGAGACCCAGTACTTC. Translation: CASSIDVATSGGARETQYF.

This clone was seen once. The J gene is TRBJ1-6, the V gene TRBV6-5; D call uncertain. Germline assignment: CDR1 MNHEY and CDR2 SVGAGI. This CDR3 region has 13 residues. The ends were cut back, 4 bases at V and 3 bases at J, with 4 bases in the middle. The CDR3, as DNA: TGTGCCAGCAGTTGGGTCTATAATTCACCCCTCCACTTT. It yields the protein CASSWVYNSPLHF.

J is TRBJ2-1 and V is TRBV6-4; the match to TRBD2 covers 10 bases. The CDR3 is 14 residues long. In germline, CDR1 is MRHNA, CDR2 SNTAGT. V trimming: 6 bases; J trimming: 11 bases; junction bases outside the gene matches: 10. DNA for the CDR3: TGTGCCAGCAGAATAGTAGCGGGGGGAGAGAAGCAGTTCTTC. This codes for CASRIVAGGEKQFF.

The chain has TRBV19 and TRBJ2-1, with TRBD2 matching 10 bases. CDR3 length: 15 amino acids. The germline CDR1 and CDR2 sequences are LNHDA and SQIVND (reference sequence). V shed 4 bases and J 4 bases; nucleotides not matched to a gene: 4. The chain's CDR3 is CASSRSGLAYNEQFF. The DNA for the CDR3 is TGTGCCAGTAGTAGGTCGGGACTAGCGTACAATGAGCAGTTCTTC.

This clone has a single count. The V gene is TRBV24-1, the J gene TRBJ2-1, with D possibly being TRBD2 (6 bases). The germline CDR1 and CDR2 sequences are KGHDR and SFDVKD. V shed 9 bases and J shed 2 bases, with 16 bases lying between them. This CDR3 has 15 amino acids. CDR3 bases: TGTGCCACCTCTGCGGGCGGGGCACCCTACAATGAGCAGTTCTTC. Its translation: CATSAGGAPYNEQFF.

The chain is built from TRBV19 and TRBJ2-4; 9 nucleotides line up with TRBD2. CDR3 length: 15 residues. Germline V CDR1 and CDR2: LNHDA, SQIVND (reference sequence). V lost 3 bases, J lost 8 bases, and 8 bases stayed unmatched. The CDR3 nucleotides are TGTGCCAGTAGTATGGTAGCGGGGGCCCCAGACATTCAGTACTTC. This gives the protein CASSMVAGAPDIQYF.

The chain uses TRBV9 and TRBJ2-2, with no clear D. Germline assignment: CDR1 SGDLS and CDR2 YYNGEE. Trimming shortened V by 0 bases and J by 0 bases, and 6 bases separated the two germline ends. The length of the CDR3 is 15 residues. This CDR3 is CASSVARANTGELFF. The CDR3 DNA reads as TGTGCCAGCAGCGTAGCTCGGGCGAACACCGGGGAGCTGTTTTTT.

V is TRBV5-1 and J is TRBJ2-2; D is tentatively TRBD1 or TRBD2 (5 bases each). V was trimmed by 5 bases and J by 1 base, leaving 12 bases between them. Germline V gene data show CDR1 as SGHRS and CDR2 as YFSETQ. The CDR3 covers 15 residues. The CDR3 region has the DNA TGCGCCAGCAGTCGGGACGGCCTGAACACCGGGGAGCTGTTTTTT. Protein sequence: CASSRDGLNTGELFF.

This chain uses TRBV5-6 with TRBJ2-2; 7 bases are a match to TRBD2. There are 13 residues in the CDR3. V lost 2 bases and J lost 7; bases outside the gene matches: 2. CDR1 and CDR2 (germline): SGHDT, YYEEEE. The CDR3 coding sequence is TGTGCCAGCAGCTTCGGGGGGAGCGGGGAGCTGTTTTTT. Its protein product is CASSFGGSGELFF.

For the CDR3, the DNA is TGTGCCAGCACCAACAAAAACATTCAGTACTTC. Its translation is CASTNKNIQYF. The chain joins TRBV12-3 or TRBV12-4 to TRBJ2-4, with unresolved D. V dropped 7 bases and J dropped 3 bases, with 4 bases sitting between them. This CDR3 has 11 amino acids.

CDR3 loop: CATSDLWQDETQYF. CDR3 bases: TGTGCCACCAGTGATTTGTGGCAGGACGAGACCCAGTACTTC. The rearrangement uses TRBV24-1 and TRBJ2-5, with D uncertain. Germline V gives CDR1 KGHDR, CDR2 SFDVKD. The length of the CDR3 is 14 residues. The V and J ends lost 0 bases and 5 bases respectively, with 9 bases between them.

The chain links TRBV7-2 to TRBJ2-2, with 8 bases lining up with TRBD1. CDR3 length: 14 residues. V lost 6 bases, J lost 9 bases, and 9 bases stayed unmatched. The V gene's germline CDR1 is SGHTA and CDR2 FQGNSA. This CDR3 is CASRDRGTRRELFF. The CDR3 coding sequence is TGTGCCAGCAGAGACAGGGGAACACGTAGGGAGCTGTTTTTT.

This clone has a handful of counts. The chain couples TRBV11-3 to TRBJ1-3; no definite D call. Germline V lookup: CDR1 SGHNT, CDR2 YENEEA. Trimming stripped 1 base from V and 2 bases from J, with 12 bases between. The CDR3 runs 16 residues. CDR3 sequence (DNA): TGTGCCAGCAGCTTAGCCCCTCCCGGGACTGGAAACACCATATATTTT. The encoded protein is CASSLAPPGTGNTIYF.

The chain links TRBV5-1 to TRBJ1-2, with 7 bases aligning to TRBD1. The germline V gene encodes CDR1 SGHRS and CDR2 YFSETQ. The CDR3 is 15 amino acids. J gave up 3 bases and V 5 bases, and 10 bases lay outside the gene matches. The CDR3: CASRVGTVQYYGYTF. The DNA for the CDR3 is TGCGCCAGCAGGGTTGGGACAGTGCAGTACTATGGCTACACCTTC.

V and J are TRBV5-4 and TRBJ1-1, with a weak D call TRBD1 (6 bases). Germline loops: CDR1 SGHNT, CDR2 YYREEE (reference sequence). The CDR3 loop spans 13 amino acids. Trimming shortened V by 6 bases and J by 7 bases, and 16 bases separated the two germline ends. CDR3 in amino acids: CASTLDSSLEAFF. The CDR3 DNA follows: TGTGCCAGCACTCTGGACAGTAGTCTTGAAGCTTTCTTT.

V gene TRBV19 combines with J gene TRBJ1-2; D might be TRBD1 (5 bases). CDR1 is LNHDA and CDR2 is SQIVND in the germline V gene (reference sequence). Trimming stripped 4 bases from V and 8 bases from J, with 14 bases between. The CDR3 consists of 13 residues. CDR3 nucleotide sequence: TGTGCCAGTAGTACGGCAGGGTTGGGAGGCTACACCTTC. Amino acid sequence: CASSTAGLGGYTF.

The chain is built from TRBV7-9 and TRBJ1-4; D may be TRBD1 (6 bases). CDR3 length: 15 amino acids. Germline CDR1 and CDR2: SEHNR and FQNEAQ (reference sequence). Between the trimmed V and J ends, which lost 2 bases and 8 bases, there was a span of 15 bases. CDR3 amino acids: CASSLREQGGEKLFF. The CDR3, as DNA: TGTGCCAGCAGCTTACGTGAACAGGGAGGGGAAAAACTGTTTTTT.

The chain combines TRBV7-9 with TRBJ1-2; D gene unclear. Per germline, CDR1 SEHNR and CDR2 FQNEAQ (reference sequence). Trimming removed 6 bases at V and 4 bases at J, with 12 bases between. The length of the CDR3 is 13 residues. CDR3 bases: TGTGCCAGCAGTCCCTTATATCTCTATGGCTACACCTTC. It is translated as CASSPLYLYGYTF. Using reference TRBV7-9 and TRBJ1-2 for the parts outside the CDR3, the full variable domain is DTGVSQNPRHKITKRGQNVTFRCDPISEHNRLYWYRQTLGQGPEFLTYFQNEAQLEKSRLLSDRFSAERPKGSFSTLEIQRTEQGDSAMYLCASSPLYLYGYTFGSGTRLTVV.

The genes are TRBV3-1 (or the pseudogene TRBV3-2) and TRBJ1-6, with a tentative D call TRBD1 (6 bases). The V end was cut by 0 bases, the J end by 6 bases, with 9 bases between. The CDR3 covers 15 residues. Germline V gene data show CDR1 as LGHDT and CDR2 as YNNKEL (reference sequence). CDR3 in DNA: TGTGCCAGCAGCCAAGAAGACAGGAGTAATTCACCCCTCCACTTT. It yields the protein CASSQEDRSNSPLHF.

The chain employs TRBV5-4 and TRBJ1-2; possibly TRBD1 for D (5 bases). The germline gives CDR1 SGHNT, CDR2 YYREEE (reference sequence). Trimming shortened V by 4 bases and J by 4 bases, and 23 bases separated the two germline ends. The CDR3 has 17 residues. The CDR3 DNA reads as TGTGCCAGCAGCCGTATCTGGGGTCGGGACGTCGCCTATGGCTACACCTTC. Translating it yields CASSRIWGRDVAYGYTF.

The sample holds one count of this clone. This chain links TRBV7-2 with TRBJ2-1, with TRBD2 matching over 10 bases. This CDR3 is 16 amino acids long. J lost 5 bases, V lost 5 bases, and 9 bases had no gene match. CDR1 is SGHTA and CDR2 is FQGNSA in the germline V gene. Here the CDR3 reads CASSGRGLAKNNEQFF. The CDR3 DNA reads as TGTGCCAGCAGCGGTAGGGGACTAGCGAAAAACAATGAGCAGTTCTTC.

This chain uses TRBV7-2 with TRBJ1-2; D is uncertain. This CDR3 has 15 amino acids. Trimming took 8 bases from V and 5 from J, leaving 21 bases between them. Germline V gene sequence: CDR1 SGHTA, CDR2 FQGNSA. CDR3 residues: CASWEMGLPSYGYTF. CDR3 bases: TGTGCCAGCTGGGAAATGGGTCTTCCATCGTATGGCTACACCTTC.

V is TRBV9 and J is TRBJ1-1; 8 positions agree with TRBD1. Germline V gene data show CDR1 as SGDLS and CDR2 as YYNGEE. The junction had 6 bases not matched to a gene; V was cut back by 4 bases and J by 1 base. The CDR3 sequence is 15 residues long. The DNA for the CDR3 is TGTGCCAGCAGCCTAGCCGGGACAGGGAACACTGAAGCTTTCTTT. It codes for CASSLAGTGNTEAFF.

The chain combines TRBV5-8 with TRBJ2-5; TRBD2 aligns across 15 bases. Germline CDR1 and CDR2: SGHTS and YDEGEE. After removal of 0 bases from V and 5 bases from J, the junction contained 5 bases not matched to a gene. This CDR3 has 17 residues. The CDR3 DNA reads TGTGCCAGCAGCTTGGGGACTAGCGGGAGGGAGGGGGAGACCCAGTACTTC. Translation gives CASSLGTSGREGETQYF.

The chain has TRBV27 and TRBJ2-7; D is unresolved. Between the trimmed V and J ends, which lost 3 bases and 2 bases, there was a span of 8 bases. The CDR3 loop spans 13 amino acids. CDR1 is MNHEY, CDR2 SMNVEV, per germline (reference sequence). The CDR3 bases are TGTGCCAGCAGTTTGAATATTGCCTACGAGCAGTACTTC. Translation gives CASSLNIAYEQYF.

This chain links TRBV14 with TRBJ2-1; D may match TRBD1 or TRBD2 (6 bases each). Germline assignment: CDR1 SGHDN and CDR2 FVKESK. This CDR3 contains 17 residues. Trimming stripped 2 bases from V and 5 bases from J, with 19 bases between. The CDR3: CASSQRRGGLIHNEQFF. In DNA, the CDR3 is TGTGCCAGCAGCCAACGAAGAGGGGGGCTTATTCACAATGAGCAGTTCTTC.

This CDR3 reads CASSPVRTGRGKTQYF. CDR3 DNA sequence: TGTGCCAGCAGCCCCGTACGGACAGGGAGGGGAAAGACCCAGTACTTC. This chain links TRBV21-1 with TRBJ2-5; the table's TRBD1 call for D was not verified on the DNA. TRBV21-1 is reported as a pseudogene. This CDR3 comprises 16 residues.

The chain has TRBV30 and TRBJ2-1; 7 bases are a match to TRBD2. Germline assignment: CDR1 GTSNPN and CDR2 SVGIG (reference sequence). The V gene end was trimmed by 8 bases and the J gene end by 6 bases; junction bases not matched to a gene: 13. CDR3 length equals 14 residues. Written as DNA, the CDR3 is TGTGCCGGTACGGGCGGGAGCTCTATCAATGAGCAGTTCTTC. It specifies CAGTGGSSINEQFF.